This T cell receptor beta chain was captured in a study of CD8 T cells in Susac syndrome. With 1 base clipped from V and 7 bases from J, the junction kept 9 bases outside the gene matches. CDR3 length: 15 residues. Looked up from germline, CDR1 is MDHEN and CDR2 is SYDVKM. RNA, at about 0.45 to 1 ug, was reverse transcribed with random hexamers. Across 54 Vbeta and 13 Jbeta, immunoSEQ multiplex PCR amplified TCR beta CDR3. A single record per CDR3 protein comes from TCRdb applying MiXCR to the immunoSEQ multiplex PCR reads. This sample has almost 450,000 distinct CDR3 sequences, with more than 80% found just once.

The specimen was CD8+ T cells from PBMCs. The chain combines TRBV28 with TRBJ2-7; 8 bases are a match to TRBD1. This clonotype originated in a human donor with multiple sclerosis. The CDR3 loop is CASSLFRQGAREQYF. The CDR3 DNA reads TGTGCCAGCAGTTTATTCCGGCAGGGGGCGAGGGAGCAGTACTTC.